Given below is one T cell receptor (beta chain) in context. Its cognate antigen is unknown. This sample is part of a study of OX40 agonist ivuxolimab in advanced cancers. Study background: Subjects had a mean age of about 60 years, with a range of roughly 23 to 80; less than 90% were male.

Assay: immunoSEQ multiplex PCR; the TCRdb copy retains only in-frame clones and omits some. The profile covers about 76,000 clones, with 85% appearing a single time and about 0.57% taken by the ten largest. Points from the study as a whole: Expanded clones were, on average, more numerous in CD8+ T cells than in CD4+.

CDR1 SGHVS and CDR2 FQNEAQ come from the germline V gene. V lost 5 bases and J lost 6, with 16 bases in between. This CDR3 has 14 residues. Source: CD4+ or CD8+ T cells sorted from blood, taken in a trial of the OX40 agonist ivuxolimab. The chain has TRBV7-8 and TRBJ1-1; D possibly corresponds to TRBD1 (5 bases). This receptor was identified in an adult with an advanced solid tumor such as melanoma, head and neck, liver or kidney cancer. The CDR3 is CASSTYGGAAEAFF. CDR3 in DNA: TGTGCCAGCAGCACGTATGGTGGGGCCGCTGAAGCTTTCTTT.